The 21 T cell receptor beta chains below were found in one sample sequenced in a study of cytomegalovirus exposure and HLA in healthy donors. The PCR was carried out with 60 Vbeta primers and 13 Jbeta primers. Sequenced by immunoSEQ multiplex PCR; TCRdb stores in-frame clones only, minus some. In the table there are under 200,000 clones, around 77% of which are singletons. Sequenced: PBMCs. The origin of the receptors is a man aged 55 to 70 in good health and CMV-seronegative.

The CDR3 region has the DNA TGTGCCAGCAGTGCGTTCCCGACAGGGGATGACACTGAAGCTTTCTTT. It specifies CASSAFPTGDDTEAFF. The rearrangement links TRBV6-4 to TRBJ1-1; 8 bases fit TRBD1. The CDR3 extends over 16 amino acids. Losses at the gene ends were 4 bases for V and 3 bases for J; bases not matched to a gene: 10. The germline V gene encodes CDR1 MRHNA and CDR2 SNTAGT.

Remarks on this clone: The junction differs from germline at one of its ends, possibly a read error. The gene calls are TRBV15 and TRBJ1-2, with D unclear. Germline-derived CDR1 and CDR2 are LNHNV and YYDKDF (reference sequence). CDR3 length equals 17 residues. The CDR3 loop is CATGRFTTGTTNYGYTF. The CDR3 coding sequence is TGTGCCACCGGCAGATTTACGACTGGTACGACTAACTATGGCTACACCTTC.

This clone was found once. The V call is TRBV27, the J call TRBJ2-1; unclear D gene. In germline, CDR1 is MNHEY, CDR2 SMNVEV (reference sequence). The CDR3 runs 13 residues. The V and J ends lost 4 bases and 7 bases respectively, with 11 bases between them. The CDR3 loop is CASSSTYLNEQFF. Written as DNA, the CDR3 is TGTGCCAGCAGTTCTACCTACCTGAATGAGCAGTTCTTC.

The rearrangement joins TRBV5-6 to TRBJ2-2, with 7 bases lining up with TRBD1. The V gene end was trimmed by 4 bases and the J gene end by 0 bases; junction bases not matched to a gene: 6. This CDR3 comprises 16 residues. Germline V gives CDR1 SGHDT, CDR2 YYEEEE. Written as DNA, the CDR3 is TGTGCCAGCAGCCCCGGGACAGCTTCGAACACCGGGGAGCTGTTTTTT. The encoded protein is CASSPGTASNTGELFF. Together with reference TRBV5-6 and TRBJ2-2, the CDR3 gives the full variable domain: DAGVTQSPTHLIKTRGQQVTLRCSPKSGHDTVSWYQQALGQGPQFIFQYYEEEERQRGNFPDRFSGHQFPNYSSELNVNALLLGDSALYLCASSPGTASNTGELFFGEGSRLTVL.

The chain is built from TRBV4-3 and TRBJ2-6; a possible D gene is TRBD1 (6 bases). The V gene's germline CDR1 is LGHNA and CDR2 YSLEER. The CDR3 length is 16 residues. Trimming removed 4 bases at V and 2 bases at J, with 12 bases between. The CDR3 loop is CASSLGSGAGANVLTF. CDR3 bases: TGCGCCAGCAGCCTGGGATCAGGGGCTGGGGCCAACGTCCTGACTTTC.

The gene calls are TRBV10-1 and TRBJ1-1; D might be TRBD1 (6 bases). This CDR3 spans 13 amino acids. The V and J ends lost 10 bases and 3 bases respectively, with 15 bases between them. Germline V lookup: CDR1 WNHNN, CDR2 SYGVQD (reference sequence). The DNA for the CDR3 is TGCGCCAACCCGGACAGTCTCCACACTGAAGCTTTCTTT. This codes for CANPDSLHTEAFF.

The gene calls are TRBV18 and TRBJ2-3, with D perhaps matching TRBD1 (6 bases). CDR3 length: 13 residues. V gave up 4 bases and J gave up 5 bases, with 10 bases separating them. Germline CDR1 KGHSH, CDR2 LQKENI. This CDR3 is CASSRSGVDTQYF. CDR3 DNA: TGTGCCAGCTCACGGTCAGGGGTAGATACGCAGTATTTT.

The chain is built from TRBV19 and TRBJ2-3; D might be TRBD1 (6 bases). Germline V lookup: CDR1 LNHDA, CDR2 SQIVND (reference sequence). The V and J ends lost 3 bases and 9 bases respectively, with 19 bases between them. The CDR3 has 15 amino acids. CDR3 residues: CASSIFDRDITTQYF. DNA of the CDR3: TGTGCCAGTAGTATCTTTGACCGGGACATAACCACGCAGTATTTT.

The CDR3 loop reads CASRLNLAEGIGELFF. CDR3 DNA sequence: TGTGCAAGTCGCTTAAATCTAGCGGAGGGAATCGGGGAGCTGTTTTTT. V gene TRBV12-2 combines with J gene TRBJ2-2; the D call in the table, TRBD2, was not verified against the DNA. TRBV12-2 is a documented pseudogene. The length of the CDR3 is 16 residues.

The V call is TRBV11-2, the J call TRBJ1-2; possible D gene TRBD1, 5 bases. This CDR3 has 14 amino acids. Germline values: CDR1 SGHAT, CDR2 FQNNGV. V gave up 1 base and J gave up 2 bases, with 8 bases separating them. CDR3 amino acids: CASSLAGRNYGYTF. In nucleotides, the CDR3 is TGTGCCAGCAGCTTAGCAGGGCGCAACTATGGCTACACCTTC.

Written as DNA, the CDR3 is TGTGCCAGCAGCTTGCCGGGACAGGGTGTCCACGAGCAGTACTTC. This encodes CASSLPGQGVHEQYF. The chain has TRBV5-4 and TRBJ2-7; 9 nucleotides match TRBD1. With V trimmed by 1 base and J by 5 bases, 7 bases remained unmatched. This CDR3 spans 15 amino acids. Germline assignment: CDR1 SGHNT and CDR2 YYREEE (reference sequence).

The V gene is TRBV7-2, the J gene TRBJ1-2; D is ambiguous. Trimming took 1 base from V and 4 from J, leaving 10 bases between them. Germline CDR1 is SGHTA and CDR2 is FQGNSA. This CDR3 is built from 14 residues. DNA of the CDR3: TGTGCCAGCAGCTTAGGCGGCAGACTCTATGGCTACACCTTC. Translated: CASSLGGRLYGYTF.

This clone showed up just once. The CDR3 region has the DNA TGCGCCAGCAGCCAGGCCGGGACAGTTAATGAAAAACTGTTTTTT. Protein sequence: CASSQAGTVNEKLFF. The chain joins TRBV4-1 to TRBJ1-4; 7 bases match TRBD1. With V trimmed by 3 bases and J by 4 bases, 5 bases remained unmatched. The length of the CDR3 is 15 residues. The germline V gene has CDR1 MGHRA and CDR2 YSYEKL.

The V call is TRBV7-2, the J call TRBJ1-2, with TRBD1 as a possible D gene (6 bases). Trimming removed 3 bases at V and 4 bases at J, with 9 bases between. The CDR3 contains 13 residues. Germline CDR1 and CDR2: SGHTA and FQGNSA. The CDR3 loop is CASSLTGPYGYTF. The CDR3 DNA follows: TGTGCCAGCAGCTTGACAGGACCCTATGGCTACACCTTC.

The chain carries TRBV7-2 and TRBJ1-5; a weak D match, TRBD1 (6 bases). The CDR3 loop spans 15 amino acids. CDR1 and CDR2 from the germline V gene are SGHTA and FQGNSA. V lost 5 bases and J lost 2, with 13 bases in between. The CDR3, as DNA: TGTGCCAGCAGCATGTGGGGGGGCGGCAATCAGCCCCAGCATTTT. This encodes CASSMWGGGNQPQHF.

The CDR3 protein is CASSLYPVNTGELFF. In DNA form, the CDR3 reads TGCGCCAGCAGCTTGTACCCAGTCAACACCGGGGAGCTGTTTTTT. The chain combines TRBV5-1 with TRBJ2-2; no clear D. V was shortened by 1 base and J by 2 bases, with 9 bases between the two germline ends. Germline V gene data show CDR1 as SGHRS and CDR2 as YFSETQ. The CDR3 covers 15 residues.

The rearrangement uses TRBV5-4 and TRBJ2-7, with D possibly matching TRBD2 (6 bases). CDR3 length: 16 amino acids. Germline values: CDR1 SGHNT, CDR2 YYREEE (reference sequence). With 0 bases removed from V and 0 bases from J, the gap between germline ends came to 13 bases. As DNA, the CDR3 is TGTGCCAGCAGCTTGGGTGGGGCGGGGATCTCCTACGAGCAGTACTTC. Its translation is CASSLGGAGISYEQYF.

The chain is built from TRBV9 and TRBJ2-3; D might be TRBD2 (7 bases). The CDR3 runs 15 residues. Germline CDR1 reads SGDLS; CDR2 reads YYNGEE. Trimming stripped 1 base from V and 1 base from J, with 10 bases between. DNA for the CDR3: TGTGCCAGCAGCGTACGCGGGGGCGGCACAGATACGCAGTATTTT. Amino acid sequence: CASSVRGGGTDTQYF. Together with reference TRBV9 and TRBJ2-3, the CDR3 gives the full variable domain: DSGVTQTPKHLITATGQRVTLRCSPRSGDLSVYWYQQSLDQGLQFLIQYYNGEERAKGNILERFSAQQFPDLHSELNLSSLELGDSALYFCASSVRGGGTDTQYFGPGTRLTVL.

V is TRBV5-4 and J is TRBJ1-2; no clear D. The CDR3 spans 12 residues. V was shortened by 2 bases and J by 8 bases, with 10 bases between the two germline ends. Germline V lookup: CDR1 SGHNT, CDR2 YYREEE (reference sequence). This chain's CDR3 is CASSFLQLGYTF. CDR3 coding DNA: TGTGCCAGCAGCTTTCTTCAACTGGGCTACACCTTC.

The gene calls are TRBV5-3 and TRBJ2-5; perhaps TRBD2 as D (5 bases). TRBV5-3 qualifies as an ORF whose function is uncertain. V was shortened by 4 bases and J by 10 bases, with 8 bases between the two germline ends. The CDR3 is made up of 10 amino acids. The CDR3: CARSVRDQYF. The CDR3 DNA follows: TGTGCCAGAAGCGTTCGGGACCAGTACTTC.

In DNA, the CDR3 is TGTGCCAGCTGGGGGTACGACAGGATGAACACTGAAGCTTTCTTT. As protein: CASWGYDRMNTEAFF. The chain couples TRBV28 to TRBJ1-1, with D tentatively TRBD1 (6 bases). Trimming shortened V by 8 bases and J by 0 bases, and 16 bases separated the two germline ends. In germline, CDR1 is MDHEN, CDR2 SYDVKM. CDR3 length: 15 amino acids.